This T cell receptor beta chain was sequenced for a study of blood T cell repertoires in COVID-19. There are a few counts of this clone. V was trimmed by 1 base and J by 9 bases, leaving 10 bases between them. CDR3 length: 14 residues. Germline CDR1 reads SGHTA; CDR2 reads FQGNSA. Original processing notes: Quantification of nucleated cells was approximated via reference gene primer amplification. Here immunoSEQ multiplex PCR was the method, and the copy in TCRdb shows in-frame clones only, minus some. V, J and clone size are taken as reported in that table, and D and trimming were inferred from the DNA itself. The table records about 300,000 clones, about nine tenths of them present only once. Enrolled through a virtual design, the participants were between about 18 and 100 years of age and came from 24 US areas. Assignments of participants to cohorts depended upon their own reported clinical history. Participants classified as exposed had met a COVID-19 case within 2 weeks before study entry.

The chain couples TRBV7-2 to TRBJ1-6; no definite D call. The sample consisted of PBMCs or T cells enriched from blood (not recorded which). This sequence originates from a woman in her 50s who had been exposed to COVID-19. The CDR3 region has the DNA TGTGCCAGCAGCTTAGGGCAGGTCGGTTCACCCCTCCACTTT. As protein: CASSLGQVGSPLHF. Full variable domain (outside the CDR3, taken from reference TRBV7-2 and TRBJ1-6): GAGVSQSPSNKVTEKGKDVELRCDPISGHTALYWYRQSLGQGLEFLIYFQGNSAPDKSGLPSDRFSAERTGGSVSTLTIQRTQQEDSAVYLCASSLGQVGSPLHFGNGTRLTVT.